This record looks at one T cell receptor beta chain sequence and its context. The sample is drawn from a study of blood T cell repertoires in COVID-19. CDR3 length: 14 amino acids. The V end lost 5 bases, the J end lost 6 bases, and 16 bases lay between the germline ends. Per the germline V gene, CDR1 is LGHDT and CDR2 is YNNKEL (reference sequence). As originally analysed: The authors estimated nucleated cell counts from reference gene primer amplification. Sequencing was performed with immunoSEQ multiplex PCR; in TCRdb, only in-frame clones are kept and a portion is missing. Clone size and the V and J calls come from that table; the DNA yielded D and trimming. The sample has over 120,000 clones, 60% to 85% seen once.

Sequencing was performed on peripheral blood. The chain is built from TRBV3-1 (or the pseudogene TRBV3-2) and TRBJ1-2; TRBD1 might be the D (6 bases). The sequence came from a woman aged 55 to 70 with acute or convalescent COVID-19. The CDR3 DNA reads as TGTGCCAGCAGCTATAGGTTGGGGGCTGATGGCTACACCTTC. Amino acids: CASSYRLGADGYTF.